This is a list of T cell receptor beta chains from one sample in a study of blood T cell repertoires in COVID-19. Assay: immunoSEQ multiplex PCR; the TCRdb copy retains only in-frame clones and omits some. This table holds over 100,000 clones, roughly 76% found once. The sequenced sample was peripheral blood. The receptors come from a human donor in a cohort sampled during active COVID-19. Each CDR3 is given with its conserved first and last residue. The D gene is left open where the match is weak. Not every row has a clone size; where given, it reads once, few, many or a size class.

TGTGCCAGCTCGCGGGGCAGCCCTATAAGCACAGATACGCAGTATTTT CASSRGSPISTDTQYF . TRBJ2-3 TRBV18 few
TGTGCCAGCTCACCAGGGACAGGGATAACCTTC CASSPGTGITF TRBD1 TRBJ1-2 TRBV18 once
TGTGCCAGCGGGGGCATAGCTCAAGCCGAGCAGTACTTC CASGGIAQAEQYF . TRBJ2-7 TRBV6-5 few
TGTGCCAGCAGCTTGATCGGTTACGAGCAGTACTTC CASSLIGYEQYF . TRBJ2-7 TRBV5-4 .
TGCGCCAGCAGCCAGCACCTTAGCGGGGGGACTACAAATACGCAGTATTTT CASSQHLSGGTTNTQYF TRBD2 TRBJ2-3 TRBV4-3 .
TGTGCCAGCAGCTTGGGGGGGCGGGCTGAAGCTTTCTTT CASSLGGRAEAFF . TRBJ1-1 TRBV5-6 .
TGTGCCAGCAGTCTAATTAGCAATCAGCCCCAGCATTTT CASSLISNQPQHF . TRBJ1-5 TRBV6-5 .
TGTGCCAGCAGTCCGACAGGGGTCGGCTACACCTTC CASSPTGVGYTF TRBD1 TRBJ1-2 TRBV12-3/TRBV12-4 once
TGTGCCACCAGTGATCCTCGGACAGGGTTGACCACAGATACGCAGTATTTT CATSDPRTGLTTDTQYF TRBD1 TRBJ2-3 TRBV24-1 .
TGTGCCAGCAGTGGGGGAGATAGCAATCAGCCCCAGCATTTT CASSGGDSNQPQHF . TRBJ1-5 TRBV2 .
TGCGCCAGCAGCCTCGGACAGGGGAGAATTACCCCCGAGCAGTACTTC CASSLGQGRITPEQYF TRBD1 TRBJ2-7 TRBV5-1 .
TGCGCCAGCAGCCAAGATCGAGGGACAGGGGGCGTTGGAAACACCATATATTTT CASSQDRGTGGVGNTIYF TRBD1 TRBJ1-3 TRBV4-3 few
TGTGCCAGCAGCCAAGATTGGGGACAGATTAACACCGGGGAGCTGTTTTTT CASSQDWGQINTGELFF TRBD1 TRBJ2-2 TRBV14 .
TGCGCCAGCAGCTCCGGGACAGCTTATGGCTACACCTTC CASSSGTAYGYTF TRBD1 TRBJ1-2 TRBV5-1 once
TGCGCCAGCACGCTTGGGACAGGGCGCGGGGCCAACGTCCTGACTTTC CASTLGTGRGANVLTF TRBD1 TRBJ2-6 TRBV5-1 .
TGTGCCAGCAGCTGGATCGGGACAGGGGGGAGTGAGCAGTTCTTC CASSWIGTGGSEQFF TRBD1 TRBJ2-1 TRBV5-6 .
TGTGCCAGCTCACCATTACTGGCGGAGAACACCGGGGAGCTGTTTTTT CASSPLLAENTGELFF . TRBJ2-2 TRBV18 once
TGTGCCAGCAGACAAGACAGGCGTTACTCTGGGGCCAACGTCCTGACTTTC CASRQDRRYSGANVLTF . TRBJ2-6 TRBV27 once
TGTGCCAGCAGTGATGTAAAGGGGGGGGGAAACCCCGAGGCTGGGGCCAACGTCCTGACTTTC CASSDVKGGGNPEAGANVLTF . TRBJ2-6 TRBV2 .
TGTGCCAGCAGGCCAGGGATATCCCGCTACGAGCAGTACTTC CASRPGISRYEQYF . TRBJ2-7 TRBV6-5 .
TGTGCCAGCAGCTTAGGATGGCGACAGTTCTATGGCTACACCTTC CASSLGWRQFYGYTF . TRBJ1-2 TRBV7-2 .
TGCGCCAGCAGCTTGGCCTTGGTGGGGCGCACAGATACGCAGTATTTT CASSLALVGRTDTQYF . TRBJ2-3 TRBV5-1 once
TGCGCCAGCAGCTTGGCCACGCGGGGGCAGTTTGAAAAACTGTTTTTT CASSLATRGQFEKLFF . TRBJ1-4 TRBV5-1 .
TGTGCCAGCAGCCCCGGACAGGGCATGAACACTGAAGCTTTCTTT CASSPGQGMNTEAFF TRBD1 TRBJ1-1 TRBV5-4 few